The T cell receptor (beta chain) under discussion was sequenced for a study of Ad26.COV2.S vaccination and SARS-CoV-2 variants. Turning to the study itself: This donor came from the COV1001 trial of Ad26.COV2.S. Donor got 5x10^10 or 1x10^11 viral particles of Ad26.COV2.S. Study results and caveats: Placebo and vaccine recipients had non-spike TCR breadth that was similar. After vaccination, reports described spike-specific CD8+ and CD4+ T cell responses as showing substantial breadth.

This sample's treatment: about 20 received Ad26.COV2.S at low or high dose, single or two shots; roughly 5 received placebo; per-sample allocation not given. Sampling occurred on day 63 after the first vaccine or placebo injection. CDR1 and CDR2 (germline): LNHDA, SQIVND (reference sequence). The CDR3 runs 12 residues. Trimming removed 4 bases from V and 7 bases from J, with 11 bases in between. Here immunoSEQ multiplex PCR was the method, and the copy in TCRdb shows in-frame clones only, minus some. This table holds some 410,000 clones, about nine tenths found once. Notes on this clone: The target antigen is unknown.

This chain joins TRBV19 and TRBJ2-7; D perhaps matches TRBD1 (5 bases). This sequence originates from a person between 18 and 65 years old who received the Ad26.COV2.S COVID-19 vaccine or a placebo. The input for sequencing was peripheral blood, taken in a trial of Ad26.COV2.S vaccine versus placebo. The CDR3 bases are TGTGCCAGTAGTAAATCCCAGGGAGAGCAGTACTTC. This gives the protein CASSKSQGEQYF.